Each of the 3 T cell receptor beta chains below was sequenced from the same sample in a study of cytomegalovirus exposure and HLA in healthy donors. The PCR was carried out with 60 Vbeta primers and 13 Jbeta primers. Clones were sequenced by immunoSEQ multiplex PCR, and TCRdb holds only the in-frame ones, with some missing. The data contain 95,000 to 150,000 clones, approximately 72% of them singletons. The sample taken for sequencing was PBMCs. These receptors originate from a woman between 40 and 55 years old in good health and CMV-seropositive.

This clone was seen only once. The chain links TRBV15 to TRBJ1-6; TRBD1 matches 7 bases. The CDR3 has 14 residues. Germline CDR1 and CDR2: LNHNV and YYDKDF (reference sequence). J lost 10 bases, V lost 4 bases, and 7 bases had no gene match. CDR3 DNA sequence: TGTGCCACCAGCATAAACGTAGGGGGCTCACCCCTCCACTTT. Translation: CATSINVGGSPLHF.

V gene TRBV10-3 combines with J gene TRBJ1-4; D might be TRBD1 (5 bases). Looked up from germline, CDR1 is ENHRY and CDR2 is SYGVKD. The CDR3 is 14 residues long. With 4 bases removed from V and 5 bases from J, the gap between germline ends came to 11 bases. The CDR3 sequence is CAISAGDGNEKLFF. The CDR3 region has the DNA TGTGCCATCAGTGCGGGGGACGGCAATGAAAAACTGTTTTTT.

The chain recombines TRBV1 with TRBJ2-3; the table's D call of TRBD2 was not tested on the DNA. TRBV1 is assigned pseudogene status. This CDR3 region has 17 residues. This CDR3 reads CTSSHLLAGGPADTQYF. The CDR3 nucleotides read TGCACCAGCAGCCATTTACTAGCGGGGGGGCCGGCAGATACGCAGTATTTT.